Listed here is a single T cell receptor beta chain. In Seattle, patients joined the study during active infection and were tracked longitudinally. The data were obtained in a study of blood T cell repertoires in COVID-19. This table comes from immunoSEQ multiplex PCR, and its TCRdb copy is limited to in-frame clones, with some not included. The sample lists a few hundred thousand clones; around 90% were seen once. The TCR originated in a young adult with COVID-19, enrolled during active disease. The sequenced sample consisted of peripheral blood.

CDR3 sequence: CASSVAGTRVETQYF. CDR3 nucleotides: TGTGCCAGCAGCGTAGCCGGGACTAGGGTGGAGACCCAGTACTTC. The chain couples TRBV9 to TRBJ2-5; the match to TRBD2 covers 8 bases. The CDR3 covers 15 residues. The trim removed 0 bases at V and 5 bases at J, leaving 6 bases unmatched. Germline loops: CDR1 SGDLS, CDR2 YYNGEE.